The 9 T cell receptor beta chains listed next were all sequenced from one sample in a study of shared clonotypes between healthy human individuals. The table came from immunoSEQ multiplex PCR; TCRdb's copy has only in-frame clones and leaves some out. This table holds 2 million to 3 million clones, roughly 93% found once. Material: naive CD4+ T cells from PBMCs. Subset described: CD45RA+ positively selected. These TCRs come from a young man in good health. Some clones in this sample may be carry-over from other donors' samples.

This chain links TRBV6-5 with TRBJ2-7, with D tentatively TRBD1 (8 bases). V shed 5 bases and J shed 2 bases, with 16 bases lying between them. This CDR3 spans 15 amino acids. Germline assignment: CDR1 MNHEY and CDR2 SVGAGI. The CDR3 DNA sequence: TGTGCCAGCAGTCAGCGGACAGGGAGGGCCTACGAGCAGTACTTC. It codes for CASSQRTGRAYEQYF.

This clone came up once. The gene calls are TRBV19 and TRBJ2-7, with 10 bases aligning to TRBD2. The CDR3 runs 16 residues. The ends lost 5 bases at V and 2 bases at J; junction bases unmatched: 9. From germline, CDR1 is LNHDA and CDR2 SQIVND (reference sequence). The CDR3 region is CASSGPGLATTYEQYF. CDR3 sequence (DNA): TGTGCCAGTAGTGGACCGGGACTAGCGACTACCTACGAGCAGTACTTC.

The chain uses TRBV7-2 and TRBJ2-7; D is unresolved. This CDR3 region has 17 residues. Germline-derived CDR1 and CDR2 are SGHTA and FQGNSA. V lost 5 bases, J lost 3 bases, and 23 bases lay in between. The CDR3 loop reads CASSPRLVAVFGYEQYF. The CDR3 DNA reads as TGTGCCAGCAGCCCCCGGTTGGTGGCAGTCTTTGGCTACGAGCAGTACTTC.

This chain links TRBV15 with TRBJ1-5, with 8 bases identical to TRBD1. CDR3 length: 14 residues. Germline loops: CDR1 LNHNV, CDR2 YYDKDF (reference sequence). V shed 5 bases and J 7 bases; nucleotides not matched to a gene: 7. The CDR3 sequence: CATSSRTGPQPQHF. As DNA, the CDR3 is TGTGCCACCAGCTCACGGACAGGGCCCCAGCCCCAGCATTTT.

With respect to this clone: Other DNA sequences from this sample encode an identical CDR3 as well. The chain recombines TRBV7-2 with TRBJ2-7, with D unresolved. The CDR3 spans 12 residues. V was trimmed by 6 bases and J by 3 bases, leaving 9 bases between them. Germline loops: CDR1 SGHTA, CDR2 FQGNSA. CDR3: CASSLGDYEQYF. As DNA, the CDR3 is TGTGCCAGCAGTCTTGGGGACTACGAGCAGTACTTC.

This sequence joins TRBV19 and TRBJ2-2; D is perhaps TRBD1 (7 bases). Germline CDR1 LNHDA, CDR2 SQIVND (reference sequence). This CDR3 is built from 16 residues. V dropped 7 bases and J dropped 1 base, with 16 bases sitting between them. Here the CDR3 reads CASTLGGGLNTGELFF. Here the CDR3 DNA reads TGTGCCAGTACCCTCGGAGGGGGCCTGAACACCGGGGAGCTGTTTTTT. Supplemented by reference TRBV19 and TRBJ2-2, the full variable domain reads DGGITQSPKYLFRKEGQNVTLSCEQNLNHDAMYWYRQDPGQGLRLIYYSQIVNDFQKGDIAEGYSVSREKKESFPLTVTSAQKNPTAFYLCASTLGGGLNTGELFFGEGSRLTVL.

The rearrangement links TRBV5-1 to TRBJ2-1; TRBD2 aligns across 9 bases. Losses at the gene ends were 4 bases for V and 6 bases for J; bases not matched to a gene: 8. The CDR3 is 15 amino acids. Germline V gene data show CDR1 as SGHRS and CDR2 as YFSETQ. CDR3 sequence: CASSTYSGSPNEQFF. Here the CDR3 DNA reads TGCGCCAGCAGCACATATAGCGGGAGTCCCAATGAGCAGTTCTTC.

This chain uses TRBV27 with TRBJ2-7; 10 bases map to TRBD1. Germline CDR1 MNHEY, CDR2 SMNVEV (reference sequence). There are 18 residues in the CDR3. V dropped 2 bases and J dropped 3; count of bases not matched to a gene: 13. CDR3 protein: CASSLIPPGQGFDYEQYF. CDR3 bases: TGTGCCAGCAGTTTAATTCCCCCGGGACAGGGGTTTGACTACGAGCAGTACTTC.

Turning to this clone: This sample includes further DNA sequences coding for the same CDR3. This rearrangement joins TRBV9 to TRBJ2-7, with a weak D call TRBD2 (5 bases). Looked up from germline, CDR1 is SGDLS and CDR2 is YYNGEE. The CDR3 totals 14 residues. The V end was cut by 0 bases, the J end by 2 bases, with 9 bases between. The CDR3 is CASSVGTATYEQYF. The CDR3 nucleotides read TGTGCCAGCAGCGTAGGGACTGCTACCTACGAGCAGTACTTC.